One TCR beta chain is described in this entry. The antigen is unknown. These data come from a study of OX40 agonist ivuxolimab in advanced cancers. The overall study: Aged roughly 23 to 80 with a mean of roughly 63 years, they were 82.7% male. Past anti-PD-1, anti-PD-L1 or anti-CTLA-4 therapy was accepted, and 30% to 45% had received some. Partial responses were seen in three patients, one with hepatocellular carcinoma and two with cutaneous melanoma. Broader study findings: Some nonresponders likewise displayed low normalized T-cell clonal expansion.

Using immunoSEQ multiplex PCR, the repertoire was profiled, and TCRdb retains in-frame clones only, with some absent. The data contain about 77,000 clones, roughly 85% of them seen just once; the ten biggest clones take up more than 0.65%. V was shortened by 5 bases and J by 5 bases, with 13 bases between the two germline ends. The CDR3 runs 13 residues. Germline CDR1 GTSNPN, CDR2 SVGIG (reference sequence). This chain joins TRBV30 and TRBJ2-1, with D maybe TRBD2 (6 bases). The sample in question was CD4+ or CD8+ T cells sorted from blood, obtained in a trial of the OX40 agonist ivuxolimab. The source of this sequence is an adult with an advanced solid tumor such as melanoma, head and neck, liver or kidney cancer. The CDR3 protein is CAWGAAGNNEQFF. The CDR3 DNA reads as TGTGCCTGGGGGGCGGCGGGGAACAATGAGCAGTTCTTC.